This T cell receptor beta chain was obtained from a study of cytomegalovirus exposure and HLA in healthy donors. Regarding the study as a whole: Earlier analysis yielded a pattern in which most TCR beta V segments were productive about 90% or about 30% of the time. HLA-A and HLA-B allele assignments for most subjects were reportedly predicted accurately using TCR beta sequences. Cytomegalovirus-associated TCR beta chains were listed, numbering roughly 150.

Primers for the PCR totalled 60 Vbeta and 13 Jbeta. Repertoires were generated with immunoSEQ multiplex PCR, while TCRdb's copy carries only in-frame clones and drops some. This table holds around 120,000 clones, roughly 69% found once. Donors had nominal health at sampling but likely had unrecorded immune exposures. This clone came up once. As yet, its antigen is unknown. Sequencing was carried out using PBMCs. The TCR originated in a middle-aged woman in good health and CMV-seropositive.

Here the CDR3 DNA reads TGTGCCAGCAGTTCACCGGGAAACTCCATGGGATACGAGCAGTACTTC. It codes for CASSSPGNSMGYEQYF. The V call is TRBV6-6, the J call TRBJ2-7; D possibly corresponds to TRBD2 (5 bases). CDR3 length: 16 residues. Germline V CDR1 and CDR2: MNHNY, SVGAGI (reference sequence). V lost 4 bases, J lost 4 bases, and 20 bases lay in between.